Shown below are 16 T cell receptor beta chains from a single sample sequenced in a study of identifying expanded T cells in peripheral blood. The repertoire was sequenced with immunoSEQ multiplex PCR; TCRdb's copy has only in-frame clones and lacks some. The sample consists of 60,000 to 70,000 clones, approximately 83% of them appearing once. The source material was blood. The receptors were sampled from a person aged 18 to 69 in good health.

V gene TRBV5-8 combines with J gene TRBJ1-1; D unclear. CDR3 length: 15 residues. In germline, CDR1 is SGHTS, CDR2 YDEGEE. Trimming pared 5 bases from V and 4 bases from J, leaving 18 bases between. The CDR3 sequence: CASRYNSIRSTEAFF. In DNA, the CDR3 is TGTGCCAGCAGGTATAACAGCATACGGAGCACTGAAGCTTTCTTT.

The gene calls are TRBV2 and TRBJ2-3; tentatively, D is TRBD1 (5 bases). Germline values: CDR1 SNHLY, CDR2 FYNNEI. The CDR3 loop spans 15 amino acids. Trimming shortened V by 1 base and J by 0 bases, and 8 bases separated the two germline ends. DNA for the CDR3: TGTGCCAGCAGTGAAGGACAGACTAGCACAGATACGCAGTATTTT. Translated, it gives CASSEGQTSTDTQYF.

This sequence joins TRBV2 and TRBJ2-2; D not resolved. Germline V gives CDR1 SNHLY, CDR2 FYNNEI. Trimming took off 8 bases at V and 4 bases at J, with 11 bases between the two ends. CDR3 size: 13 residues. The CDR3 DNA is TGTGCCAGCCAAAGGCAGAGCACCGGGGAGCTGTTTTTT. This encodes CASQRQSTGELFF.

A word on this clone: A junction end diverges from the germline sequence, so it may reflect a read error. Additional DNA sequences in this sample encode the identical CDR3. The chain combines TRBV2 with TRBJ1-2; maybe TRBD1 (6 bases). The CDR3 is made up of 15 amino acids. Germline CDR1 and CDR2: SNHLY and FYNNEI. The CDR3 nucleotides are TGTGCCAGCAGCGAAAATCTGGGGGGCGGCTATGGCTACACTTTC. It specifies CASSENLGGGYGYTF.

The gene calls are TRBV2 and TRBJ2-2; 7 positions match TRBD1. CDR3 length: 14 amino acids. J gave up 3 bases and V 7 bases, and 5 bases lay outside the gene matches. The germline gives CDR1 SNHLY, CDR2 FYNNEI. The CDR3 protein is CASTRGLYTGELFF. DNA for the CDR3: TGTGCCAGCACTAGGGGGCTTTACACCGGGGAGCTGTTTTTT.

This clone was picked up a small number of times. The chain joins TRBV19 to TRBJ1-5; D not certain. Trimming stripped 6 bases from V and 0 bases from J, with 12 bases between. The CDR3 is 15 residues long. The germline V gene encodes CDR1 LNHDA and CDR2 SQIVND (reference sequence). This chain's CDR3 is CASRFGGYSNQPQHF. For the CDR3, the DNA is TGTGCCAGTAGGTTCGGCGGCTATAGCAATCAGCCCCAGCATTTT.

V gene TRBV7-2 combines with J gene TRBJ2-7, with D perhaps matching TRBD1 (5 bases). This CDR3 comprises 14 residues. Germline CDR1 is SGHTA and CDR2 is FQGNSA. With 1 base removed from V and 3 bases from J, the gap between germline ends came to 10 bases. In nucleotides, the CDR3 is TGTGCCAGCAGCTTAGTGGGGCCAATCTACGAGCAGTACTTC. This encodes CASSLVGPIYEQYF.

This clone was detected only a few times. The chain couples TRBV6-6 to TRBJ1-5; the D gene is possibly TRBD1 (5 bases). The CDR3 runs 13 residues. V was clipped by 6 bases and J by 7 bases, with 13 bases between them. Looked up from germline, CDR1 is MNHNY and CDR2 is SVGAGI (reference sequence). CDR3 amino acids: CASSPQTGQPQHF. The CDR3 DNA is TGTGCCAGCAGCCCACAAACAGGACAGCCCCAGCATTTT.

V usage is TRBV7-2 and J usage is TRBJ2-7, with 7 bases identical to TRBD2. Looked up from germline, CDR1 is SGHTA and CDR2 is FQGNSA. With V trimmed by 6 bases and J by 2 bases, 7 bases remained unmatched. The CDR3 consists of 14 residues. CDR3 DNA sequence: TGTGCCAGCAGACCCTCACTAGCGACCTACGAGCAGTACTTC. It translates to CASRPSLATYEQYF.

The CDR3 loop is CAIPTTSGGFNEQFF. CDR3 DNA: TGTGCCATCCCCACCACTAGCGGGGGGTTTAATGAGCAGTTCTTC. The chain is built from TRBV6-1 and TRBJ2-1, with TRBD2 identical over 12 bases. The CDR3 is made up of 15 amino acids. In germline, CDR1 is MNHNS, CDR2 SASEGT. J gave up 7 bases and V 10 bases, and 11 bases lay outside the gene matches.

This clone came up once. The chain has TRBV11-2 and TRBJ1-2; the match to TRBD1 covers 9 bases. This CDR3 comprises 15 residues. Unmatched junction bases numbered 7, after V lost 3 bases and J lost 5 bases. Per the germline V gene, CDR1 is SGHAT and CDR2 is FQNNGV. The CDR3 region is CASSLAQGTGYGYTF. The CDR3 bases are TGTGCCAGCAGCTTGGCTCAGGGGACAGGGTATGGCTACACCTTC.

V usage is TRBV5-1 and J usage is TRBJ2-5; weak D call: TRBD2 (6 bases). Trimming pared 0 bases from V and 5 bases from J, leaving 11 bases between. From germline, CDR1 is SGHRS and CDR2 YFSETQ. The CDR3 covers 14 residues. The CDR3 protein is CASSLDGAGETQYF. CDR3 coding DNA: TGCGCCAGCAGCTTGGATGGGGCGGGGGAGACCCAGTACTTC.

The chain carries TRBV10-1 and TRBJ2-1; D is possibly TRBD1 (5 bases). The V end lost 2 bases, the J end lost 0 bases, and 14 bases lay between the germline ends. The CDR3 is 17 residues long. Germline V lookup: CDR1 WNHNN, CDR2 SYGVQD (reference sequence). CDR3 region: CASSERGRLSSYNEQFF. CDR3 DNA sequence: TGCGCCAGCAGTGAGAGGGGCAGGCTTAGCTCCTACAATGAGCAGTTCTTC.

The V call is TRBV30, the J call TRBJ1-4; no definite D call. The CDR3 is 13 residues long. Germline CDR1 and CDR2: GTSNPN and SVGIG (reference sequence). V was pared by 8 bases and J by 5 bases, with 15 bases between. CDR3: CALEAGLNEKLFF. The CDR3 DNA is TGTGCCCTAGAAGCCGGCCTGAATGAAAAACTGTTTTTT. The full variable domain, completed using reference TRBV30 and TRBJ1-4, is SQTIHQWPATLVQPVGSPLSLECTVEGTSNPNLYWYRQAAGRGLQLLFYSVGIGQISSEVPQNLSASRPQDRQFILSSKKLLLSDSGFYLCALEAGLNEKLFFGSGTQLSVL.

This clone has a handful of counts. The chain links TRBV6-6 to TRBJ1-2; 7 positions match TRBD1. The trim removed 4 bases at V and 6 bases at J, leaving 8 bases unmatched. Germline CDR1 reads MNHNY; CDR2 reads SVGAGI (reference sequence). The CDR3 has 14 residues. The CDR3 loop reads CASSLPTGTHGYTF. In DNA, the CDR3 is TGTGCCAGCAGTTTACCGACAGGGACCCATGGCTACACCTTC.

The genes are TRBV5-6 and TRBJ1-1; unclear D gene. The CDR3 is made up of 12 amino acids. Trimming removed 5 bases at V and 0 bases at J, with 5 bases between. CDR1 and CDR2 from the germline V gene are SGHDT and YYEEEE. CDR3 protein: CASSYMNTEAFF. The CDR3 nucleotides read TGTGCCAGCAGTTATATGAACACTGAAGCTTTCTTT.